This entry lists 18 T cell receptor beta chains sequenced from one sample in a study of blood T cell repertoires in COVID-19. Measured with immunoSEQ multiplex PCR; TCRdb has only the in-frame clones, and not every one. This repertoire shows 300,000 to 400,000 clones, about 87% found once; its top ten account for about 2.3%. Material for sequencing was peripheral blood. The receptors stem from a woman aged 60 to 75 with COVID-19, enrolled during active disease.

The rearrangement links TRBV19 to TRBJ1-2; 9 positions agree with TRBD1. CDR1 and CDR2 (germline): LNHDA, SQIVND (reference sequence). V gave up 5 bases and J gave up 5 bases; unmatched junction bases: 6. This CDR3 has 14 amino acids. CDR3 nucleotide sequence: TGTGCCAGTAGTCCCACCGGGACAGGGTATGGCTACACCTTC. This encodes CASSPTGTGYGYTF.

V and J are TRBV14 and TRBJ2-4; 8 nucleotides line up with TRBD1. From germline, CDR1 is SGHDN and CDR2 FVKESK. The CDR3 is made up of 15 amino acids. J gave up 3 bases and V 2 bases, and 3 bases lay outside the gene matches. The CDR3 DNA follows: TGTGCCAGCAGCCAAAGACAGGGGAACAAAAACATTCAGTACTTC. Residues: CASSQRQGNKNIQYF. Full variable domain (remainder filled in from reference TRBV14 and TRBJ2-4): EAGVTQFPSHSVIEKGQTVTLRCDPISGHDNLYWYRRVMGKEIKFLLHFVKESKQDESGMPNNRFLAERTGGTYSTLKVQPAELEDSGVYFCASSQRQGNKNIQYFGAGTRLSVL.

The chain couples TRBV10-1 to TRBJ2-3, with a tentative D call TRBD2 (5 bases). Germline CDR1 reads WNHNN; CDR2 reads SYGVQD (reference sequence). The germline V and J ends were trimmed by 0 bases and 5 bases, with 12 bases remaining between them. This CDR3 region has 15 residues. Here the CDR3 reads CASSESSPGGDTQYF. CDR3 sequence (DNA): TGCGCCAGCAGTGAGTCAAGCCCAGGAGGAGATACGCAGTATTTT.

J is TRBJ1-2 and V is TRBV5-5, with TRBD1 matching over 8 bases. CDR1 is SGHKS and CDR2 is YYEKEE in the germline V gene (reference sequence). V lost 4 bases to trimming and J lost 7 bases; unmatched junction nucleotides: 18. The CDR3 is 17 amino acids. CDR3 sequence reads: CASSTDPPGQGGGGYTF. CDR3 DNA sequence: TGTGCCAGCAGCACCGATCCCCCTGGACAGGGAGGGGGTGGCTACACCTTC.

This clone came up a few times. CDR3 in amino acids: CASSLVAGGTYEQYF. Here the CDR3 DNA reads TGTGCCAGCAGCTTAGTGGCGGGGGGTACCTACGAGCAGTACTTC. This rearrangement joins TRBV7-2 to TRBJ2-7, with 8 bases matching TRBD2. This CDR3 has 15 amino acids. The germline V gene encodes CDR1 SGHTA and CDR2 FQGNSA. The ends lost 1 base at V and 2 bases at J; junction bases unmatched: 4. Filled out from reference TRBV7-2 and TRBJ2-7, the complete variable domain reads GAGVSQSPSNKVTEKGKDVELRCDPISGHTALYWYRQSLGQGLEFLIYFQGNSAPDKSGLPSDRFSAERTGGSVSTLTIQRTQQEDSAVYLCASSLVAGGTYEQYFGPGTRLTVT.

This clone was counted only a few times. This chain joins TRBV9 and TRBJ1-2, with TRBD1 matching 7 bases. The V gene's germline CDR1 is SGDLS and CDR2 YYNGEE. V trimming: 3 bases; J trimming: 4 bases; junction bases outside the gene matches: 3. CDR3 size: 13 residues. DNA for the CDR3: TGTGCCAGCAGCGACCCAGGGGGCTATGGCTACACCTTC. It codes for CASSDPGGYGYTF. The variable domain in full, with the rest retrieved from reference TRBV9 and TRBJ1-2, is DSGVTQTPKHLITATGQRVTLRCSPRSGDLSVYWYQQSLDQGLQFLIQYYNGEERAKGNILERFSAQQFPDLHSELNLSSLELGDSALYFCASSDPGGYGYTFGSGTRLTVV.

The chain has TRBV2 and TRBJ1-5; no clear D gene. This CDR3 comprises 14 residues. Trimming stripped 4 bases from V and 1 base from J, with 8 bases between. Germline assignment: CDR1 SNHLY and CDR2 FYNNEI. CDR3: CASSGQVSNQPQHF. Here the CDR3 DNA reads TGTGCCAGCAGTGGGCAGGTGAGCAATCAGCCCCAGCATTTT.

This chain links TRBV9 with TRBJ1-3; tentative D call: TRBD1 (6 bases). The CDR3 runs 17 residues. Looked up from germline, CDR1 is SGDLS and CDR2 is YYNGEE. Trimming took 3 bases from V and 0 from J, leaving 16 bases between them. CDR3 sequence: CASSGHETGISGNTIYF. In DNA form, the CDR3 reads TGTGCCAGCAGCGGACACGAAACAGGGATCTCTGGAAACACCATATATTTT.

The V call is TRBV24-1, the J call TRBJ1-2, with a possible D match to TRBD1 (5 bases). CDR3 length equals 12 residues. Germline V gene lookup returns CDR1 KGHDR and CDR2 SFDVKD. As DNA, the CDR3 is TGTGCTTCAGGAGGGGAGGGCTATGGCTACACCTTC. Its protein product is CASGGEGYGYTF.

Written as DNA, the CDR3 is TGTGCCAGCTCCCACCGGGAGTACCTCTACGAGCAGTACTTC. It translates to CASSHREYLYEQYF. The chain has TRBV5-4 and TRBJ2-7, with D perhaps matching TRBD2 (6 bases). The V gene lost 7 bases and the J gene lost 3 bases, with 17 bases spanning the gap. The CDR3 contains 14 residues. Germline V gene lookup returns CDR1 SGHNT and CDR2 YYREEE (reference sequence). Filled out from reference TRBV5-4 and TRBJ2-7, the complete variable domain reads ETGVTQSPTHLIKTRGQQVTLRCSSQSGHNTVSWYQQALGQGPQFIFQYYREEENGRGNFPPRFSGLQFPNYSSELNVNALELDDSALYLCASSHREYLYEQYFGPGTRLTVT.

This clone was seen only once. The V and J genes are TRBV20-1 and TRBJ1-1, with D possibly TRBD1 on 6 matching bases. V was cut by 3 bases and J by 4 bases, with 9 bases left in between. Germline CDR1 DFQATT, CDR2 SNEGSKA (reference sequence). This CDR3 has 12 amino acids. CDR3 residues: CSASTGSTEAFF. The CDR3 DNA is TGCAGTGCTAGTACAGGGAGCACTGAAGCTTTCTTT.

The chain recombines TRBV7-3 with TRBJ2-1, with 11 positions matching TRBD2. V dropped 4 bases and J dropped 10; count of bases not matched to a gene: 9. Germline V gene lookup returns CDR1 SGHTA and CDR2 FQGTGA. The CDR3 is 15 residues long. This CDR3 is CASSSVAGGLREQFF. The CDR3 DNA is TGTGCCAGCAGCTCCGTAGCGGGGGGGCTAAGGGAGCAGTTCTTC.

This clone came up once. V usage is TRBV5-1 and J usage is TRBJ1-1; TRBD1 matches 11 bases. The CDR3 spans 14 residues. V lost 1 base to trimming and J lost 12 bases; unmatched junction nucleotides: 8. Germline V CDR1 and CDR2: SGHRS, YFSETQ. CDR3 protein: CASSLQVGQGETFF. The CDR3 DNA sequence: TGCGCCAGCAGCTTGCAGGTGGGACAGGGGGAGACTTTCTTT.

V is TRBV27 and J is TRBJ1-2; 9 nucleotides match TRBD1. Germline V gene sequence: CDR1 MNHEY, CDR2 SMNVEV (reference sequence). There are 17 residues in the CDR3. The V and J ends lost 2 bases and 4 bases, in that order; junction bases with no gene match: 11. As DNA, the CDR3 is TGTGCCAGCAGTTTAACGCCCCTGACAGGGGGTAGCTATGGCTACACCTTC. Protein sequence: CASSLTPLTGGSYGYTF.

The J gene is TRBJ1-2, the V gene TRBV5-1, with D possibly matching TRBD1 (6 bases). CDR3 length equals 16 residues. Germline CDR1 is SGHRS and CDR2 is YFSETQ. V was trimmed by 0 bases and J by 4 bases, leaving 16 bases between them. CDR3 in amino acids: CASSLAVGARVYGYTF. As DNA, the CDR3 is TGCGCCAGCAGCTTGGCAGTGGGGGCGCGGGTCTATGGCTACACCTTC. The whole variable domain, filled in from reference TRBV5-1 and TRBJ1-2, reads KAGVTQTPRYLIKTRGQQVTLSCSPISGHRSVSWYQQTPGQGLQFLFEYFSETQRNKGNFPGRFSGRQFSNSRSEMNVSTLELGDSALYLCASSLAVGARVYGYTFGSGTRLTVV.

The chain joins TRBV18 to TRBJ1-2; D remains unclear. Trimming left V 0 bases short and J 3 bases short, with 11 bases between. Germline lookup yields CDR1 KGHSH and CDR2 LQKENI. CDR3 length: 15 residues. This CDR3 reads CASSPPWPEDYGYTF. The CDR3 DNA reads as TGTGCCAGCTCACCACCGTGGCCCGAAGACTATGGCTACACCTTC.

This rearrangement joins TRBV28 to TRBJ2-5, with 8 bases matching TRBD1. This CDR3 region has 13 residues. The V gene end was trimmed by 5 bases and the J gene end by 2 bases; junction bases not matched to a gene: 1. Looked up from germline, CDR1 is MDHEN and CDR2 is SYDVKM. The CDR3 loop reads CASSGDRQETQYF. CDR3 in DNA: TGTGCCAGCAGTGGGGACAGGCAAGAGACCCAGTACTTC.

V gene TRBV20-1 combines with J gene TRBJ2-5, with no clear D. The germline CDR1 and CDR2 sequences are DFQATT and SNEGSKA (reference sequence). The CDR3 loop spans 11 amino acids. V lost 6 bases to trimming and J lost 5 bases, with 10 bases between them. The CDR3 DNA follows: TGCAGTGCCCCCGTTGGCGAGACCCAGTACTTC. It yields the protein CSAPVGETQYF.